The 30 T cell receptor beta chains in this list originate from one sample, sequenced in a study. TCRdb reprocessed the 5' RACE reads with MiXCR, giving one entry per CDR3 protein. This table holds about 54,000 distinct CDR3 sequences, about a sixth found once. The specimen sequenced was naive CD4+ T cells sorted from blood. Stated subset: naive CD4+ T cells, CD4+CD45RA+CD25-. These receptors all come from a female donor with breast cancer.

This clonotype came up many times. V and J are TRBV5-1 and TRBJ2-7; the match to TRBD2 covers 13 bases. The V gene's germline CDR1 is SGHRS and CDR2 YFSETQ. The CDR3 is 15 amino acids. V lost 0 bases, J lost 4 bases, and 1 base stayed unmatched. CDR3 residues: CASSLGTSGSYEQYF. The CDR3 DNA follows: TGCGCCAGCAGCTTGGGGACTAGCGGGAGTTACGAGCAGTACTTC.

The CDR3 sequence is CASSLEGVWNQPQHF. Here the CDR3 DNA reads TGTGCCAGCAGCTTAGAGGGGGTTTGGAATCAGCCCCAGCATTTT. The chain uses TRBV7-8 and TRBJ1-5; weak D call: TRBD1 (6 bases). This CDR3 has 15 residues. The germline gives CDR1 SGHVS, CDR2 FQNEAQ. Trimming cost V 1 base and J 4 bases, with 11 bases left between them.

The rearrangement joins TRBV5-1 to TRBJ2-1; no reliable D call. The V end lost 4 bases, the J end lost 7 bases, and 15 bases lay between the germline ends. Germline CDR1 is SGHRS and CDR2 is YFSETQ. CDR3 length: 14 residues. Here the CDR3 DNA reads TGCGCCAGCAGCCCCGGGTCCCGGCGGAATGAGCAGTTCTTC. It is translated as CASSPGSRRNEQFF.

This clonotype was detected a few times. The chain employs TRBV2 and TRBJ2-7; 10 nucleotides align to TRBD2. CDR1 is SNHLY, CDR2 FYNNEI, per germline. The CDR3 spans 14 residues. The J segment lost 2 bases and the V segment lost 6 bases, leaving 4 bases of the junction unmatched. CDR3 in DNA: TGTGCCAGCAGACTACTAGCGGGGACCTACGAGCAGTACTTC. Translation: CASRLLAGTYEQYF.

This clonotype was detected ten times or more. The genes are TRBV5-1 and TRBJ1-2; D is unclear. The CDR3 spans 14 residues. Trimming took off 4 bases at V and 0 bases at J, with 10 bases between the two ends. The germline V gene has CDR1 SGHRS and CDR2 YFSETQ. The CDR3 sequence is CASSAQDANYGYTF. CDR3 in DNA: TGCGCCAGCAGCGCCCAGGACGCTAACTATGGCTACACCTTC.

In its sample, this clonotype was seen a few times. The chain has TRBV4-2 and TRBJ2-2; tentative D call: TRBD2 (5 bases). V lost 1 base to trimming and J lost 1 base, with 19 bases between them. Germline CDR1 LGHNA, CDR2 YNFKEQ. The length of the CDR3 is 19 residues. The CDR3: CASSQGRGPGRQNTGELFF. CDR3 nucleotide sequence: TGTGCCAGCAGCCAAGGAAGAGGTCCGGGGAGACAGAACACCGGGGAGCTGTTTTTT.

A word on this clonotype: A much larger clone lies one base from this, so it may be a read error. The chain carries TRBV20-1 and TRBJ1-1; TRBD1 is a possible D gene (5 bases). CDR3 length: 12 amino acids. Germline V gives CDR1 DFQATT, CDR2 SNEGSKA (reference sequence). Trimming cost V 4 bases and J 3 bases, with 9 bases left between them. CDR3 DNA sequence: TGCAGTGCTATCAGGGAGTACACTGAAGCTTTCTTT. It codes for CSAIREYTEAFF.

The chain carries TRBV7-8 and TRBJ2-1; TRBD1 agrees at 7 bases. V shed 1 base, J shed 2 bases, and the junction held 5 bases outside the gene matches. Germline CDR1 reads SGHVS; CDR2 reads FQNEAQ. This CDR3 has 16 amino acids. CDR3 sequence reads: CASSLDNRGTYNEQFF. As DNA, the CDR3 is TGTGCCAGCAGCTTAGATAACAGGGGAACCTACAATGAGCAGTTCTTC.

This clonotype was picked up a small number of times. The chain's CDR3 is CASSPSASRYFNYGYTF. The CDR3 coding sequence is TGTGCCAGCAGCCCCTCGGCCTCACGATATTTTAACTATGGCTACACCTTC. V and J are TRBV7-8 and TRBJ1-2, with D hard to call. There are 17 residues in the CDR3. Germline V gene data show CDR1 as SGHVS and CDR2 as FQNEAQ. V lost 5 bases, J lost 1 base, and 20 bases lay in between. Full variable domain (rest looked up from reference TRBV7-8 and TRBJ1-2): GAGVSQSPRYKVAKRGQDVALRCDPISGHVSLFWYQQALGQGPEFLTYFQNEAQLDKSGLPSDRFFAERPEGSVSTLKIQRTQQEDSAVYLCASSPSASRYFNYGYTFGSGTRLTVV.

The CDR3 bases are TGCAGTGCTAGTCAACTAGGTAATTGGGGTGAGCAGTTCTTC. It encodes CSASQLGNWGEQFF. This rearrangement joins TRBV20-1 to TRBJ2-1, with D perhaps TRBD2 (5 bases). The germline V gene encodes CDR1 DFQATT and CDR2 SNEGSKA (reference sequence). This CDR3 contains 14 residues. Trimming shortened V by 3 bases and J by 9 bases, and 18 bases separated the two germline ends.

There are many counts of this clonotype. The gene calls are TRBV7-8 and TRBJ1-6; 9 bases are a match to TRBD1. CDR1 and CDR2 (germline): SGHVS, FQNEAQ. CDR3 length equals 15 residues. Trimming removed 3 bases from V and 7 bases from J; junction bases left unmatched: 4. The CDR3 protein is CASSFTGTGNSPLHF. CDR3 sequence (DNA): TGTGCCAGCAGCTTTACCGGGACAGGGAATTCACCCCTCCACTTT. The variable domain in full, completed from reference TRBV7-8 and TRBJ1-6, reads GAGVSQSPRYKVAKRGQDVALRCDPISGHVSLFWYQQALGQGPEFLTYFQNEAQLDKSGLPSDRFFAERPEGSVSTLKIQRTQQEDSAVYLCASSFTGTGNSPLHFGNGTRLTVT.

This clonotype showed up many times. The J gene is TRBJ2-3, the V gene TRBV29-1; TRBD2 aligns across 13 bases. There are 15 residues in the CDR3. Looked up from germline, CDR1 is SQVTM and CDR2 is ANQGSEA. V lost 4 bases and J lost 0; bases outside the gene matches: 1. CDR3 in amino acids: CSVVLAGGSTDTQYF. The CDR3 DNA is TGCAGCGTTGTACTAGCGGGAGGGAGCACAGATACGCAGTATTTT.

The sample holds many counts of this clonotype. DNA of the CDR3: TGTGCCAGCTCCCCCCAAGAGACCCAGTACTTC. Protein product: CASSPQETQYF. The gene calls are TRBV18 and TRBJ2-5; no clear D gene. Germline CDR1 and CDR2: KGHSH and LQKENI. CDR3 length: 11 amino acids. Trimming stripped 6 bases from V and 1 base from J, with 3 bases between.

This clonotype showed up many times. The chain combines TRBV7-6 with TRBJ2-3; D gene ambiguous. Trimming removed 5 bases from V and 6 bases from J, with 9 bases in between. CDR3 length: 12 amino acids. The germline gives CDR1 SGHVS, CDR2 FNYEAQ. The CDR3 DNA follows: TGTGCCAGCAGCCCCTCGCCGGATACGCAGTATTTT. The encoded protein is CASSPSPDTQYF.

The J gene is TRBJ2-3, the V gene TRBV29-1; D possibly uses TRBD1 or TRBD2 (5 bases each). Germline CDR1 SQVTM, CDR2 ANQGSEA. CDR3 length: 16 amino acids. V dropped 6 bases and J dropped 0 bases, with 19 bases sitting between them. The DNA of the CDR3 is TGCAGCGTGGGGGATTCGCGGACCCCTAGCACAGATACGCAGTATTTT. Translated, it gives CSVGDSRTPSTDTQYF.

The chain links TRBV5-5 to TRBJ2-2; D is unresolved. The CDR3 totals 14 residues. V was shortened by 5 bases and J by 8 bases, with 16 bases between the two germline ends. The germline V gene encodes CDR1 SGHKS and CDR2 YYEKEE (reference sequence). CDR3 sequence (DNA): TGTGCCAGCAGACTTATCCTTTTGGCGGGGGAGCTGTTTTTT. Translation: CASRLILLAGELFF.

The chain links TRBV28 to TRBJ2-5, with 7 bases aligning to TRBD1. Per germline, CDR1 MDHEN and CDR2 SYDVKM. The CDR3 has 15 amino acids. Trimming at V came to 6 bases and at J to 7 bases, leaving 14 bases not matched to a gene. The CDR3 here is CASSFLGTVHRTQYF. The CDR3, as DNA: TGTGCCAGCAGCTTCCTCGGGACAGTCCATAGGACCCAGTACTTC.

This clonotype was observed a handful of times. This sequence joins TRBV7-2 and TRBJ1-1, with TRBD1 as a possible D gene (6 bases). Germline CDR1 SGHTA, CDR2 FQGNSA. The ends were cut back, 7 bases at V and 4 bases at J, with 13 bases in the middle. CDR3 size: 13 residues. This chain's CDR3 is CASNSDRTTEAFF. The CDR3 DNA reads as TGTGCCAGCAACTCTGACAGGACCACTGAAGCTTTCTTT.

CDR3 loop: CSAGTYGETQYF. Here the CDR3 DNA reads TGCAGTGCCGGGACCTACGGGGAGACCCAGTACTTC. The rearrangement links TRBV20-1 to TRBJ2-5; either TRBD1 or TRBD2 may supply D (5 bases each). The CDR3 spans 12 residues. Looked up from germline, CDR1 is DFQATT and CDR2 is SNEGSKA (reference sequence). The V gene lost 6 bases and the J gene lost 5 bases, with 13 bases spanning the gap.

This clonotype was detected only a few times. This chain joins TRBV20-1 and TRBJ2-1; D gene ambiguous. Trimming cost V 3 bases and J 8 bases, with 17 bases left between them. Germline V gene sequence: CDR1 DFQATT, CDR2 SNEGSKA (reference sequence). The CDR3 totals 14 residues. The CDR3 nucleotides read TGCAGTGCTAGTGGACGGAGCGATGGTGATGAGCAGTTCTTC. Its translation: CSASGRSDGDEQFF.

The chain has TRBV4-1 and TRBJ2-5; 9 bases line up with TRBD2. This CDR3 contains 17 residues. The J segment lost 5 bases and the V segment lost 3 bases, leaving 13 bases of the junction unmatched. Germline loops: CDR1 MGHRA, CDR2 YSYEKL. CDR3 region: CASSQGARGGRRETQYF. CDR3 in DNA: TGCGCCAGCAGCCAGGGAGCGCGGGGGGGCCGTCGTGAGACCCAGTACTTC.

This clonotype was recorded many times. This rearrangement joins TRBV10-2 to TRBJ2-2; 11 bases agree with TRBD1. CDR1 is WSHSY, CDR2 SAAADI, per germline. V shed 6 bases and J 6 bases; nucleotides not matched to a gene: 3. The CDR3 totals 14 residues. The CDR3 sequence is CASRPGQGAGELFF. The CDR3 nucleotides are TGCGCCAGCAGGCCGGGACAGGGGGCCGGGGAGCTGTTTTTT.

CDR3 amino acids: CASSRRAGAAADTQYF. The DNA for the CDR3 is TGTGCCAGCAGCCGACGTGCAGGGGCTGCGGCAGATACGCAGTATTTT. The V gene is TRBV7-2, the J gene TRBJ2-3, with TRBD1 as a possible D gene (6 bases). CDR3 length: 16 amino acids. Germline V gene lookup returns CDR1 SGHTA and CDR2 FQGNSA. Trimming took 5 bases from V and 4 from J, leaving 19 bases between them.

The chain joins TRBV20-1 to TRBJ2-3; TRBD2 agrees at 15 bases. The germline V gene encodes CDR1 DFQATT and CDR2 SNEGSKA (reference sequence). CDR3 size: 16 residues. With 6 bases clipped from V and 3 bases from J, the junction kept 7 bases outside the gene matches. CDR3 nucleotides: TGCAGTGCACAAGGGGGACTAGCGGGAGGAACAGATACGCAGTATTTT. Amino acid sequence: CSAQGGLAGGTDTQYF.

Concerning this clonotype itself: Sequence at one end of the junction differs from germline and may be a read error. V is TRBV5-8 and J is TRBJ2-2; D might be TRBD2 (5 bases). There are 12 residues in the CDR3. Germline V gene lookup returns CDR1 SGHTS and CDR2 YDEGEE. The CDR3 loop reads CASSLGYGELVF. In DNA form, the CDR3 reads TGTGCCAGCAGCTTGGGATACGGGGAGCTGGTGTTT. The whole variable domain, remainder taken from reference TRBV5-8 and TRBJ2-2, is EAGVTQSPTHLIKTRGQQATLRCSPISGHTSVYWYQQALGLGLQFLLWYDEGEERNRGNFPPRFSGRQFPNYSSELNVNALELEDSALYLCASSLGYGELVFGEGSRLTVL.

This clonotype has at least ten counts. This sequence joins TRBV6-4 and TRBJ2-1; possible D gene TRBD2, 6 bases. The CDR3 is 15 residues long. Germline values: CDR1 MRHNA, CDR2 SNTAGT. V shed 3 bases and J shed 3 bases, with 12 bases lying between them. CDR3 in DNA: TGTGCCAGCAGTGATCGACCCGGGGGCTACAATGAGCAGTTCTTC. It yields the protein CASSDRPGGYNEQFF.

As regards this clonotype: A much bigger clone sits one base away, suggesting this may be a read error. The rearrangement links TRBV20-1 to TRBJ1-1; TRBD1 might be the D (5 bases). Germline V lookup: CDR1 DFQATT, CDR2 SNEGSKA (reference sequence). Trimming cost V 4 bases and J 3 bases, with 9 bases left between them. The CDR3 has 12 amino acids. The CDR3 sequence: CSATGMDTEAFF. In DNA, the CDR3 is TGCAGTGCTACAGGGATGGACACTGAAGCTTTCTTT.

This clonotype has a handful of counts. This chain joins TRBV25-1 and TRBJ2-5; tentatively, D is TRBD2 (6 bases). Trimming left V 1 base short and J 3 bases short, with 12 bases between. CDR1 and CDR2 from the germline V gene are MGHDK and SYGVNS. CDR3 length: 15 residues. The CDR3 region is CASSESGGKEETQYF. The CDR3 nucleotides are TGTGCCAGCAGTGAATCTGGAGGGAAGGAAGAGACCCAGTACTTC.

In its sample, this clonotype was seen a few times. This rearrangement joins TRBV5-1 to TRBJ2-3; 9 nucleotides match TRBD1. The junction had 2 bases not matched to a gene; V was cut back by 4 bases and J by 2 bases. The CDR3 spans 14 residues. CDR1 SGHRS and CDR2 YFSETQ come from the germline V gene. As DNA, the CDR3 is TGCGCCAGCAGCGGGACAGGGAACACAGATACGCAGTATTTT. Translated, it gives CASSGTGNTDTQYF.

In its sample, this clonotype was seen a few times. This chain connects TRBV10-2 to TRBJ1-1; D gene uncertain. CDR3 length: 11 residues. Per germline, CDR1 WSHSY and CDR2 SAAADI. V was pared by 6 bases and J by 5 bases, with 7 bases between. The CDR3 coding sequence is TGCGCCAGCAGGCATACAACTGAAGCTTTCTTT. This translates into CASRHTTEAFF.